This T cell receptor beta chain was retrieved from a study of Graves' ophthalmopathy and Graves' hyperthyroidism. Amplification of TCR beta CDR3 regions used RNA transcripts. HTBI primers were used in a first-round RT-PCR, which preceded a second-round multiplex PCR. Via MiXCR, TCRdb re-called the multiplex PCR reads, giving one row per CDR3 protein. Of around 340,000 distinct CDR3 sequences detected, 15% to 20% appear once; the ten largest clones hold about 12%. This clonotype showed up many times. The CDR3 is made up of 14 amino acids. Trimming shortened V by 2 bases and J by 6 bases, and 14 bases separated the two germline ends. Germline CDR1 and CDR2: MNHEY and SVGAGI.

The TCR was taken from an adult man with Graves' ophthalmopathy. This chain joins TRBV6-5 and TRBJ2-7; either TRBD1 or TRBD2 may fit D (5 bases each). The sequenced sample consisted of peripheral blood. The CDR3 is CASSYTTWGSEQYF. DNA of the CDR3: TGTGCCAGCAGTTACACGACATGGGGGAGCGAGCAGTACTTC.